A selection of T cell receptor beta chains follows, all from one sample in a study of T cells after yellow fever vaccination. A single record per CDR3 protein comes from TCRdb applying MiXCR to the 5' RACE reads. This table holds 450,000 to 600,000 distinct CDR3 sequences, less than 20% found once. The sequences come from PBMCs, collected less than 6 days after the first yellow fever vaccination. The receptors derive from a man between 18 and 35 years old who received the YFV17D yellow fever vaccine. Both conserved end residues are part of each CDR3. The D gene is left open where the match is weak. Some rows have no size entry. The others give once, few or many, or a class for an expanded clone.

j_gene | abundance | d_gene | v_gene | CDR3aa | CDR3nt
TRBJ2-2 | . | . | TRBV6-2/TRBV6-3 | CASTPVDGELFF | TGTGCCAGCACCCCCGTCGACGGGGAGCTGTTTTTT
TRBJ1-1 | . | . | TRBV7-9 | CASSLNRDTEAFF | TGTGCCAGCAGCTTGAACCGGGACACTGAAGCTTTCTTT
TRBJ1-5 | few | TRBD1 | TRBV12-3/TRBV12-4 | CASGSGDSYSNQPQHF | TGTGCCAGCGGCTCTGGGGACAGTTATAGCAATCAGCCCCAGCATTTT
TRBJ2-2 | few | TRBD2 | TRBV18 | CASIRTSGDPNTGELFF | TGTGCCAGCATCCGGACTAGCGGGGACCCGAACACCGGGGAGCTGTTTTTT
TRBJ2-1 | once | . | TRBV9 | CASSPIRQNEQFF | TGTGCCAGCAGCCCAATTAGGCAGAATGAGCAGTTCTTC
TRBJ1-1 | few | . | TRBV29-1 | CSVVGTTVAAFF | TGCAGCGTTGTGGGGACAACCGTAGCGGCTTTCTTT
TRBJ1-1 | few | . | TRBV6-5 | CASSYWSILNTEAFF | TGTGCCAGCAGTTACTGGTCGATCTTGAACACTGAAGCTTTCTTT
TRBJ2-7 | few | . | TRBV10-3 | CAISEGVDEQYF | TGTGCCATCAGTGAGGGGGTTGACGAGCAGTACTTC
TRBJ1-6 | few | TRBD1 | TRBV4-1 | CASSQQGGPLHF | TGCGCCAGCAGCCAACAGGGGGGACCCCTCCACTTT
TRBJ1-1 | . | . | TRBV4-1 | CASSQKGRDGEAFF | TGCGCCAGCAGCCAAAAGGGGAGGGACGGTGAAGCTTTCTTT
TRBJ1-5 | . | . | TRBV7-2 | CASSAGPGTQPQHF | TGTGCCAGCAGCGCCGGGCCTGGCACTCAGCCCCAGCATTTT
TRBJ2-3 | . | TRBD2 | TRBV28 | CASSSTRLAGGTDTQYF | TGTGCCAGCAGTTCCACCCGCCTAGCGGGGGGGACAGATACGCAGTATTTT
TRBJ1-3 | few | . | TRBV7-2 | CASRRETGNTIYF | TGTGCCAGCAGACGGGAGACGGGGAACACCATATATTTT
TRBJ2-1 | many | . | TRBV5-1 | CASSLAFALANEQFF | TGCGCCAGCAGCTTGGCCTTCGCACTGGCTAATGAGCAGTTCTTC
TRBJ1-1 | . | . | TRBV5-6 | CASSIENTEAFF | TGTGCCAGCAGCATCGAGAACACTGAAGCTTTCTTT
TRBJ1-4 | . | . | TRBV7-9 | CARTNRTYNEKLFF | TGTGCCAGGACCAACAGGACCTACAATGAAAAACTGTTTTTT
TRBJ2-5 | few | . | TRBV5-4 | CASSLDTSIQETQYF | TGTGCCAGCAGCTTGGACACAAGTATCCAAGAGACCCAGTACTTC
TRBJ2-7 | few | TRBD1 | TRBV7-9 | CASSASTGSDEQYF | TGTGCCAGCAGCGCCTCGACAGGGTCGGACGAGCAGTACTTC
TRBJ2-5 | many | TRBD2 | TRBV12-3/TRBV12-4 | CASSRAGSGGRETQYF | TGTGCCAGCAGTAGGGCGGGGAGCGGGGGACGAGAGACCCAGTACTTC
TRBJ2-1 | . | . | TRBV5-1 | CASSLEGSNEQFF | TGCGCCAGCAGCTTGGAGGGGAGCAATGAGCAGTTCTTC
TRBJ1-2 | . | . | TRBV7-2 | CASSLGSHGRGYGYTF | TGTGCCAGCAGCTTAGGGTCACATGGAAGGGGCTATGGCTACACCTTC
TRBJ2-5 | few | TRBD1 | TRBV7-9 | CASSKDRGRGETQYF | TGTGCCAGCAGCAAGGACAGGGGGCGCGGAGAGACCCAGTACTTC
TRBJ2-3 | many | . | TRBV5-1 | CASSPDTSTDTQYF | TGCGCCAGCAGCCCCGACACCAGCACAGATACGCAGTATTTT
TRBJ2-3 | many | . | TRBV3-1 | CASSQDRGDTQYF | TGTGCCAGCAGCCAAGATCGGGGGGATACGCAGTATTTT
TRBJ1-6 | . | . | TRBV12-3/TRBV12-4 | CAVQAGGRVGSPLHF | TGTGCCGTCCAGGCCGGGGGGCGAGTGGGTTCACCCCTCCACTTT
TRBJ1-4 | . | . | TRBV5-1 | CASSLESGARIF | TGCGCCAGCAGCTTGGAGTCAGGGGCCCGGATTTTT
TRBJ1-2 | . | TRBD1 | TRBV24-1 | CATSRTGVGYTF | TGTGCCACCAGTCGGACAGGGGTTGGCTACACCTTC
TRBJ1-5 | . | TRBD1 | TRBV27 | CASSLSTGGTNQPQHF | TGTGCCAGCAGTTTATCTACAGGGGGAACCAATCAGCCCCAGCATTTT
TRBJ1-1 | few | . | TRBV7-4 | CASSSIVWQVNTEAFF | TGTGCCAGCAGCTCCATAGTATGGCAGGTGAACACTGAAGCTTTCTTT
TRBJ2-2 | . | . | TRBV7-6 | CASSLPFSRRTGELFF | TGTGCCAGCAGCTTACCTTTCTCCAGGCGGACCGGGGAGCTGTTTTTT
TRBJ2-1 | . | TRBD2 | TRBV5-1 | CASSLAASGPLGYNEQFF | TGCGCCAGCAGCTTGGCCGCTAGCGGGCCACTAGGTTACAATGAGCAGTTCTTC
TRBJ1-2 | few | TRBD1 | TRBV7-9 | CASSTGVADYGYTF | TGTGCCAGCAGTACAGGGGTCGCGGACTATGGCTACACCTTC
TRBJ2-1 | few | . | TRBV11-2 | CASSLGLTGVIHNEQFF | TGTGCCAGCAGCCTAGGCCTAACGGGGGTTATCCACAATGAGCAGTTCTTC
TRBJ1-5 | many | . | TRBV6-4 | CASSLDSTQPQHF | TGTGCCAGCAGCCTTGACAGCACTCAGCCCCAGCATTTT
TRBJ2-2 | many | . | TRBV5-1 | CASSQGNTGELFF | TGCGCCAGCAGTCAGGGGAACACCGGGGAGCTGTTTTTT
TRBJ2-3 | . | TRBD2 | TRBV4-2 | CASSQPTSGGTDTQYF | TGTGCCAGCAGCCAACCGACTAGCGGGGGCACAGATACGCAGTATTTT
TRBJ2-1 | many | . | TRBV20-1 | CSASSTFDYNEQFF | TGCAGTGCCTCGTCGACTTTCGACTACAATGAGCAGTTCTTC
TRBJ2-1 | few | . | TRBV12-3/TRBV12-4 | CASSFGGGPNEQFF | TGTGCCAGCAGTTTTGGGGGGGGCCCTAATGAGCAGTTCTTC